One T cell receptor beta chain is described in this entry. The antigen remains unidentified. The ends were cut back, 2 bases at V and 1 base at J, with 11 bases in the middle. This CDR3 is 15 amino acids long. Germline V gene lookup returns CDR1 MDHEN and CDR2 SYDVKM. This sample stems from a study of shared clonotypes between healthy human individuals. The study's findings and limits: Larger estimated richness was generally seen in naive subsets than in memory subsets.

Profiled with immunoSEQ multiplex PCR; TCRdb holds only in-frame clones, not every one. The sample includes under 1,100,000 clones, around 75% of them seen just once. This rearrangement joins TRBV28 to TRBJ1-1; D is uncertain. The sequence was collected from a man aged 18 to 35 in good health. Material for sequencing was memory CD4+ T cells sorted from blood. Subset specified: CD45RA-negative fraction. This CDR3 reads CASSLISATNTEAFF. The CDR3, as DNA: TGTGCCAGCAGTTTAATCTCTGCTACGAACACTGAAGCTTTCTTT. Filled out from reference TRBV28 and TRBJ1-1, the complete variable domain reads DVKVTQSSRYLVKRTGEKVFLECVQDMDHENMFWYRQDPGLGLRLIYFSYDVKMKEKGDIPEGYSVSREKKERFSLILESASTNQTSMYLCASSLISATNTEAFFGQGTRLTVV.